Shown below are 30 T cell receptor beta chains from a single sample sequenced in a study of T cells in Graves' hyperthyroidism and ophthalmopathy. RNA transcripts served as the template for amplifying TCR beta CDR3 regions. TCR CDR3 underwent first-round RT-PCR with the HTBI primer set. From the multiplex PCR reads, TCRdb called clonotypes with MiXCR, one entry per CDR3 protein. The data contain 500,000 to 650,000 distinct CDR3 sequences, about 20% of them singletons. The material sequenced was blood. All receptors come from a man between 40 and 49 years old with Graves' ophthalmopathy.

This clonotype was detected many times. The V and J genes are TRBV6-1 and TRBJ2-1; 10 nucleotides line up with TRBD1. Unmatched junction bases numbered 11, after V lost 1 base and J lost 8 bases. The CDR3 spans 17 residues. Germline V gene sequence: CDR1 MNHNS, CDR2 SASEGT. In nucleotides, the CDR3 is TGTGCCAGCAGTGAAGTGGGACAGGGGCCACAACAGGATGAGCAGTTCTTC. Its protein product is CASSEVGQGPQQDEQFF.

V is TRBV7-9 and J is TRBJ2-7; tentative D call: TRBD2 (5 bases). The CDR3 has 14 amino acids. Germline CDR1 and CDR2: SEHNR and FQNEAQ (reference sequence). V lost 5 bases and J lost 2, with 13 bases in between. The CDR3 protein is CASSVTGLPYEQYF. CDR3 nucleotides: TGTGCCAGCAGCGTAACCGGACTCCCCTACGAGCAGTACTTC.

The V call is TRBV15, the J call TRBJ1-2; the D is unclear. V was clipped by 0 bases and J by 1 base, with 9 bases between them. Germline CDR1 LNHNV, CDR2 YYDKDF (reference sequence). The CDR3 consists of 15 residues. The CDR3 region is CATSRDPGINYGYTF. The CDR3 region has the DNA TGTGCCACCAGCAGAGATCCGGGAATTAACTATGGCTACACCTTC.

This clonotype was detected a few times. The rearrangement joins TRBV20-1 to TRBJ2-7, with D possibly being TRBD1 (5 bases). The germline V and J ends were trimmed by 0 bases and 6 bases, with 9 bases remaining between them. This CDR3 has 12 amino acids. Germline-derived CDR1 and CDR2 are DFQATT and SNEGSKA (reference sequence). The CDR3, as DNA: TGCAGTGCTAGAGATACCCAGGGCGAGCAGTACTTC. As protein: CSARDTQGEQYF.

The gene calls are TRBV19 and TRBJ1-6, with no clear D. The CDR3 has 13 residues. V shed 5 bases and J shed 8 bases, with 10 bases lying between them. CDR1 is LNHDA and CDR2 is SQIVND in the germline V gene (reference sequence). The CDR3 bases are TGTGCCAGTAGTTTCCTCGGGGATTCACCCCTCCACTTT. It is translated as CASSFLGDSPLHF.

This clonotype was found a few times. The J gene is TRBJ2-3, the V gene TRBV19; 7 bases fit TRBD2. J lost 2 bases, V lost 4 bases, and 9 bases had no gene match. Germline CDR1 and CDR2: LNHDA and SQIVND (reference sequence). This CDR3 region has 16 residues. The chain's CDR3 is CASSSRGRANTDTQYF. CDR3 DNA sequence: TGTGCCAGTAGTAGCAGAGGGAGGGCGAACACAGATACGCAGTATTTT.

This clonotype was counted between two and nine times. The rearrangement uses TRBV9 and TRBJ1-4, with D tentatively TRBD1 (6 bases). V gave up 4 bases and J gave up 8 bases, with 15 bases separating them. The germline V gene encodes CDR1 SGDLS and CDR2 YYNGEE. This CDR3 spans 14 amino acids. The CDR3 is CASSRGKGGEKLFF. The CDR3, as DNA: TGTGCCAGCAGCAGGGGAAAGGGGGGCGAAAAACTGTTTTTT.

This clonotype was seen only a few times. The chain links TRBV5-8 to TRBJ2-3; 11 nucleotides line up with TRBD2. After removal of 0 bases from V and 10 bases from J, the junction contained 7 bases not matched to a gene. CDR3 length equals 15 residues. The germline CDR1 and CDR2 sequences are SGHTS and YDEGEE. The CDR3: CASSLGLAGSRAQYF. CDR3 coding DNA: TGTGCCAGCAGCTTGGGACTAGCGGGGTCCAGGGCGCAGTATTTT.

V gene TRBV27 combines with J gene TRBJ1-6; 7 nucleotides align to TRBD1. CDR3 length equals 13 residues. J was trimmed by 6 bases and V by 5 bases; bases with no gene match: 1. CDR1 is MNHEY and CDR2 is SMNVEV in the germline V gene (reference sequence). The CDR3: CASSQGGNSPLHF. The DNA of the CDR3 is TGTGCCAGCAGTCAGGGGGGTAATTCACCCCTCCACTTT.

This chain joins TRBV7-9 and TRBJ1-1; D gene unclear. V lost 3 bases and J lost 2, with 13 bases in between. Germline V gene lookup returns CDR1 SEHNR and CDR2 FQNEAQ (reference sequence). The CDR3 has 15 residues. CDR3: CASSLLGEGNTEAFF. The CDR3 bases are TGTGCCAGCAGCTTGCTCGGGGAAGGAAACACTGAAGCTTTCTTT.

The gene calls are TRBV10-3 and TRBJ1-5; D is perhaps TRBD1 (5 bases). Germline CDR1 is ENHRY and CDR2 is SYGVKD. The V end lost 8 bases, the J end lost 6 bases, and 14 bases lay between the germline ends. CDR3 length: 13 amino acids. In nucleotides, the CDR3 is TGTGCCATCTCCCATGACGGGGGTCAGCCCCAGCATTTT. This translates into CAISHDGGQPQHF.

The rearrangement uses TRBV5-1 and TRBJ2-2; the match to TRBD2 covers 9 bases. Germline V gene sequence: CDR1 SGHRS, CDR2 YFSETQ. The length of the CDR3 is 18 residues. V lost 2 bases, J lost 0 bases, and 8 bases stayed unmatched. The CDR3 protein is CASSFGLLAGSNTGELFF. The CDR3 DNA reads TGCGCCAGCAGCTTCGGATTACTAGCGGGCTCGAACACCGGGGAGCTGTTTTTT. Full variable domain (missing parts from reference TRBV5-1 and TRBJ2-2): KAGVTQTPRYLIKTRGQQVTLSCSPISGHRSVSWYQQTPGQGLQFLFEYFSETQRNKGNFPGRFSGRQFSNSRSEMNVSTLELGDSALYLCASSFGLLAGSNTGELFFGEGSRLTVL.

The chain has TRBV20-1 and TRBJ1-3, with a tentative D call TRBD1 (5 bases). The germline gives CDR1 DFQATT, CDR2 SNEGSKA (reference sequence). The CDR3 totals 12 residues. The V and J ends lost 3 bases and 4 bases respectively, with 7 bases between them. CDR3 nucleotides: TGCAGTGCTAGGACAGTAGGAAACACCATATATTTT. This gives the protein CSARTVGNTIYF.

At least ten counts were recorded for this clonotype. This rearrangement joins TRBV5-1 to TRBJ2-7; 10 bases line up with TRBD2. Germline CDR1 is SGHRS and CDR2 is YFSETQ. The CDR3 contains 14 residues. V was pared by 4 bases and J by 6 bases, with 7 bases of the junction left unmatched. CDR3 amino acids: CASSASGSPLEQYF. CDR3 sequence (DNA): TGCGCCAGCAGCGCTAGCGGGAGCCCTCTCGAGCAGTACTTC.

This clonotype was detected many times. This chain joins TRBV30 and TRBJ2-7; TRBD2 agrees at 7 bases. V shed 6 bases, J shed 1 base, and the junction held 6 bases outside the gene matches. In germline, CDR1 is GTSNPN, CDR2 SVGIG (reference sequence). The CDR3 contains 13 residues. The CDR3 DNA follows: TGTGCCTGCAGCGGGACTTTTTCCTACGAGCAGTACTTC. Its translation is CACSGTFSYEQYF.

Notes on this clonotype: A read error may produce the germline difference seen at one junction end. The chain joins TRBV28 to TRBJ2-2; D is tentatively TRBD1 or TRBD2 (5 bases each). CDR1 MDHEN and CDR2 SYDVKM come from the germline V gene. The CDR3 spans 14 residues. The CDR3 sequence: CASSLTDNTGKLFF. The CDR3 nucleotides read TGTGCCAGCAGTTTGACAGATAACACCGGGAAGCTGTTTTTT.

The chain employs TRBV20-1 and TRBJ2-7; 8 bases agree with TRBD2. This CDR3 comprises 16 residues. V dropped 0 bases and J dropped 3; count of bases not matched to a gene: 10. Germline V gene sequence: CDR1 DFQATT, CDR2 SNEGSKA (reference sequence). The CDR3 nucleotides read TGCAGTGCTAGAGATTCTCGCGGGAGGAATTACTACGAGCAGTACTTC. As protein: CSARDSRGRNYYEQYF.

The V gene is TRBV10-3, the J gene TRBJ2-4, with D possibly TRBD1 on 5 matching bases. The ends were cut back, 4 bases at V and 8 bases at J, with 12 bases in the middle. The CDR3 consists of 13 residues. Germline V lookup: CDR1 ENHRY, CDR2 SYGVKD. The CDR3 is CAISGKGKDIQYF. The CDR3 nucleotides are TGTGCCATCAGTGGGAAGGGGAAGGACATTCAGTACTTC.

This clonotype was seen repeatedly, ten times or more. J is TRBJ2-2 and V is TRBV12-3 or TRBV12-4, with D maybe TRBD1 (6 bases). This CDR3 is 14 amino acids long. V was clipped by 5 bases and J by 3 bases, with 10 bases between them. The CDR3 reads CASSRQGHTGELFF. CDR3 sequence (DNA): TGTGCCAGCAGTCGTCAGGGGCACACCGGGGAGCTGTTTTTT.

This clonotype has at least ten counts. This rearrangement joins TRBV27 to TRBJ2-1, with 12 bases identical to TRBD2. The CDR3 is 19 residues long. The germline V gene encodes CDR1 MNHEY and CDR2 SMNVEV (reference sequence). V trimming: 5 bases; J trimming: 6 bases; junction bases outside the gene matches: 17. CDR3 protein: CASSPLMDSSGRAGNEQFF. Written as DNA, the CDR3 is TGTGCCAGCAGTCCTTTAATGGACTCTAGCGGGAGGGCCGGCAATGAGCAGTTCTTC.

This chain connects TRBV6-1 to TRBJ2-1; perhaps TRBD1 as D (6 bases). Trimming stripped 2 bases from V and 8 bases from J, with 13 bases between. The CDR3 is 14 amino acids. Germline loops: CDR1 MNHNS, CDR2 SASEGT. The CDR3 region is CASSESRTVHEQFF. In DNA form, the CDR3 reads TGTGCCAGCAGTGAAAGCCGGACAGTTCATGAGCAGTTCTTC.

This clonotype appeared a few times. The gene calls are TRBV20-1 and TRBJ1-1; D remains unclear. CDR3 size: 12 residues. V was trimmed by 0 bases and J by 8 bases, leaving 10 bases between them. From germline, CDR1 is DFQATT and CDR2 SNEGSKA (reference sequence). The CDR3 region has the DNA TGCAGTGCTAGAGATCCCCCCATAGAAGCTTTCTTT. It translates to CSARDPPIEAFF.

This clonotype was observed a handful of times. The CDR3 loop reads CASRFTGTSGRGHEQFF. CDR3 DNA: TGTGCCAGCAGGTTTACCGGGACTAGCGGGAGAGGGCATGAGCAGTTCTTC. The genes are TRBV5-8 and TRBJ2-1; 14 bases fit TRBD2. Per the germline V gene, CDR1 is SGHTS and CDR2 is YDEGEE. This CDR3 has 17 residues. V shed 5 bases, J shed 8 bases, and the junction held 12 bases outside the gene matches.

Comment on this clonotype: At one end the junction does not follow the germline gene, possibly because of a read error. The rearrangement uses TRBV7-9 and TRBJ2-1, with D tentatively TRBD2 (6 bases). The CDR3 consists of 14 residues. Looked up from germline, CDR1 is SEHNR and CDR2 is FQNEAQ (reference sequence). CDR3 loop: CANSSEGSYNEQVF. CDR3 bases: TGTGCCAACAGCTCGGAGGGTAGCTACAATGAGCAGGTCTTC.

This clonotype turned up a few times. V usage is TRBV4-1 and J usage is TRBJ1-2, with D hard to call. V gave up 1 base and J gave up 5 bases, with 8 bases separating them. Germline-derived CDR1 and CDR2 are MGHRA and YSYEKL. This CDR3 spans 13 amino acids. CDR3 DNA: TGCGCCAGCAGCCAAGCTGGGGTTTATGGCTACACCTTC. It codes for CASSQAGVYGYTF.

The CDR3: CATSGTFSEQYF. Written as DNA, the CDR3 is TGTGCCACCAGTGGGACTTTTAGCGAGCAGTACTTC. The chain recombines TRBV24-1 with TRBJ2-7; a possible D gene is TRBD2 (5 bases). V lost 5 bases and J lost 6, with 10 bases in between. This CDR3 comprises 12 residues. The germline CDR1 and CDR2 sequences are KGHDR and SFDVKD.

Here the CDR3 DNA reads TGCGCCAGCAGCTTGCGGCCTAGCGGGAGAGGGCATGAGCAGTTCTTC. It encodes CASSLRPSGRGHEQFF. The J gene is TRBJ2-1, the V gene TRBV4-3, with 10 nucleotides matching TRBD2. Trimming at V came to 5 bases and at J to 8 bases, leaving 12 bases not matched to a gene. Germline CDR1 LGHNA, CDR2 YSLEER. CDR3 length: 16 residues.

The chain uses TRBV3-1 and TRBJ2-1; 7 positions match TRBD2. Germline V gene data show CDR1 as LGHDT and CDR2 as YNNKEL (reference sequence). The CDR3 consists of 15 residues. The V segment lost 1 base and the J segment 6 bases; nucleotides outside the gene matches: 6. The CDR3 is CASSQGRGRGNEQFF. In DNA, the CDR3 is TGTGCCAGCAGCCAAGGGCGGGGGAGGGGCAATGAGCAGTTCTTC.

In this sample, this clonotype turned up once. V and J are TRBV19 and TRBJ2-6; D unclear. The CDR3 is 16 amino acids. Germline assignment: CDR1 LNHDA and CDR2 SQIVND (reference sequence). Trimming removed 3 bases from V and 4 bases from J, with 13 bases in between. DNA of the CDR3: TGTGCCAGTAGTATGGGCTGGGAACGAGGGGCCAACGTCCTGACTTTC. It yields the protein CASSMGWERGANVLTF. The whole variable domain, filled in from reference TRBV19 and TRBJ2-6, reads DGGITQSPKYLFRKEGQNVTLSCEQNLNHDAMYWYRQDPGQGLRLIYYSQIVNDFQKGDIAEGYSVSREKKESFPLTVTSAQKNPTAFYLCASSMGWERGANVLTFGAGSRLTVL.

At least ten counts were recorded for this clonotype. DNA for the CDR3: TGTGCCAGTGCAGGGGGCAATCAGCCCCAGCATTTT. It yields the protein CASAGGNQPQHF. The chain couples TRBV28 to TRBJ1-5; possible D gene TRBD1, 6 bases. The ends were cut back, 9 bases at V and 2 bases at J, with 8 bases in the middle. There are 12 residues in the CDR3. CDR1 MDHEN and CDR2 SYDVKM come from the germline V gene.